The T cell receptor (beta chain) under discussion was sequenced for a study of shared clonotypes between healthy human individuals. Study at large: The people who gave samples were two women and a few men aged 18 to 49. General study points: Sharing of clonotypes among donors was expected to vary with sequencing depth.

V was shortened by 4 bases and J by 1 base, with 12 bases between the two germline ends. The CDR3 is made up of 15 amino acids. Germline values: CDR1 SGHRS, CDR2 YFSETQ. Regarding this clone: Its target is not known.

Produced via immunoSEQ multiplex PCR; TCRdb's table is partial and in-frame only. The sample lists fewer than 3 million clones, just under 95% occurring once. The TCR comes from a man aged 18 to 30 in good health. Some clones in this sample may be carry-over from other donors' samples. The chain recombines TRBV5-1 with TRBJ2-1; D may be TRBD1 (5 bases). What was sequenced was naive CD4+ T cells from PBMCs. Subset of the sample: CD45RA+ positively selected. CDR3 sequence: CASSDRPGSYNEQFF. DNA of the CDR3: TGCGCCAGCAGCGACCGCCCAGGGTCCTACAATGAGCAGTTCTTC. The whole variable domain, remainder taken from reference TRBV5-1 and TRBJ2-1, is KAGVTQTPRYLIKTRGQQVTLSCSPISGHRSVSWYQQTPGQGLQFLFEYFSETQRNKGNFPGRFSGRQFSNSRSEMNVSTLELGDSALYLCASSDRPGSYNEQFFGPGTRLTVL.